This T cell receptor beta chain was sequenced for a study of response to subunit inactivated influenza vaccine. Study-level results: Each seasonal flu vaccination may recruit only limited new T cells, authors suggested.

This clonotype was counted a few times. Its antigen remains unknown. CDR1 KGHDR and CDR2 SFDVKD come from the germline V gene. V lost 1 base and J lost 9, with 11 bases in between. This CDR3 spans 13 amino acids. From the RT-PCR reads, TCRdb called clonotypes with MiXCR, one entry per CDR3 protein. The repertoire holds roughly 520,000 distinct CDR3 sequences, with 25% as singletons. Material: CD4+ T cells sorted from PBMCs, obtained roughly 5 days after vaccination. The V gene is TRBV24-1, the J gene TRBJ1-1; D unresolved. The sequence was collected from a man over 45 who received an inactivated influenza vaccine. CDR3 sequence: CATSDFGGQKAFF. The CDR3 DNA reads TGTGCCACCAGTGATTTTGGCGGCCAAAAAGCTTTCTTT.